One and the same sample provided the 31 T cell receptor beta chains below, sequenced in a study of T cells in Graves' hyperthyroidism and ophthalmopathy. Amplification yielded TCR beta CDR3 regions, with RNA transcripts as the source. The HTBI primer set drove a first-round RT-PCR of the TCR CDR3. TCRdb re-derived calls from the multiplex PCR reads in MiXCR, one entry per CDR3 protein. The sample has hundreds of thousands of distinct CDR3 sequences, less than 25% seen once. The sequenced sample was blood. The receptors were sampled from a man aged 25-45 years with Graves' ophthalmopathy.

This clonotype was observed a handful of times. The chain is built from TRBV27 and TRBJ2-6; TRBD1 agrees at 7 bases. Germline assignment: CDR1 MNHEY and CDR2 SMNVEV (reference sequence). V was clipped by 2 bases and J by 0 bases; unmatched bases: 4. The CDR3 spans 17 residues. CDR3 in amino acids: CASSLIRGNSGANVLTF. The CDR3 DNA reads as TGTGCCAGCAGTTTAATCAGGGGGAACTCTGGGGCCAACGTCCTGACTTTC.

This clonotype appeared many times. CDR3 DNA sequence: TGTGCCAGCAGCCCAGGGGTACGAGAGACCCAGTACTTC. It is translated as CASSPGVRETQYF. V is TRBV7-3 and J is TRBJ2-5, with D perhaps matching TRBD1 (6 bases). Germline CDR1 is SGHTA and CDR2 is FQGTGA. The V and J ends lost 5 bases and 4 bases respectively, with 11 bases between them. There are 13 residues in the CDR3. Full variable domain (missing parts from reference TRBV7-3 and TRBJ2-5): GAGVSQTPSNKVTEKGKYVELRCDPISGHTALYWYRQSLGQGPEFLIYFQGTGAADDSGLPNDRFFAVRPEGSVSTLKIQRTERGDSAVYLCASSPGVRETQYFGPGTRLLVL.

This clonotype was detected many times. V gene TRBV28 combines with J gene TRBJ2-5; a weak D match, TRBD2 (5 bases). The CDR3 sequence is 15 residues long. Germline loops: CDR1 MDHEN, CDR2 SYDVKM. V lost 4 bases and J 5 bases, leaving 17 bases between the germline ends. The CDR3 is CASSSPGEGSETQYF. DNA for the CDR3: TGTGCCAGCAGTTCCCCCGGTGAGGGCTCGGAGACCCAGTACTTC.

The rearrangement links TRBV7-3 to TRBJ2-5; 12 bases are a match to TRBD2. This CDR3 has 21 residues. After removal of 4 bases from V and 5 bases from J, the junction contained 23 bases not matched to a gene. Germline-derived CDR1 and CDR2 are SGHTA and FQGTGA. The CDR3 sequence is CASSSPPGQGRLAGEVETQYF. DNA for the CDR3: TGTGCCAGCAGCTCCCCCCCGGGACAGGGAAGACTAGCGGGAGAGGTGGAGACCCAGTACTTC.

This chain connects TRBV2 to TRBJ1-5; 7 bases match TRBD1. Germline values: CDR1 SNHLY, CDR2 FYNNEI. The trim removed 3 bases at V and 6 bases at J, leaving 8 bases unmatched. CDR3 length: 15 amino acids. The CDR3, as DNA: TGTGCCAGCAGTGACCTAGACAGGGAGGGTCAGCCCCAGCATTTT. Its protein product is CASSDLDREGQPQHF.

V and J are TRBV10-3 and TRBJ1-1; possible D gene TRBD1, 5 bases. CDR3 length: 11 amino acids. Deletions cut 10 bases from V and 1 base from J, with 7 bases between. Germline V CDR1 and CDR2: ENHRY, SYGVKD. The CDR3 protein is CATTENTEAFF. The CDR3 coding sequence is TGTGCCACGACAGAGAACACTGAAGCTTTCTTT.

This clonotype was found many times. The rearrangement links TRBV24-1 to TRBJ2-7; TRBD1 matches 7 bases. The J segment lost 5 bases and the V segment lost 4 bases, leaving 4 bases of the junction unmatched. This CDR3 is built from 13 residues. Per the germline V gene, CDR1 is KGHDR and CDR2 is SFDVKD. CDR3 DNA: TGTGCCACCAGTGAAAGGGGGCAGAACGAGCAGTACTTC. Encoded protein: CATSERGQNEQYF.

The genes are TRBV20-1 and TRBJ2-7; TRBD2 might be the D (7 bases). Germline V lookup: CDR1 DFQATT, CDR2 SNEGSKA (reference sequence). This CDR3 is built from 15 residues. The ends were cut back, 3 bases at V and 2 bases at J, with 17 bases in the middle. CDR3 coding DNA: TGCAGTGCTAGTGAGGTGGGAGGGGGAACCTACGAGCAGTACTTC. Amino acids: CSASEVGGGTYEQYF.

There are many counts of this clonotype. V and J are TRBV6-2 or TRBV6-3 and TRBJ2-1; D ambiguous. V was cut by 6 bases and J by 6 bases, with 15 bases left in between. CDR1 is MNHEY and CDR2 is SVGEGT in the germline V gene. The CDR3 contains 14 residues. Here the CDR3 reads CASRFLERSNEQFF. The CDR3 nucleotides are TGTGCCAGCAGATTCCTTGAGCGATCCAATGAGCAGTTCTTC.

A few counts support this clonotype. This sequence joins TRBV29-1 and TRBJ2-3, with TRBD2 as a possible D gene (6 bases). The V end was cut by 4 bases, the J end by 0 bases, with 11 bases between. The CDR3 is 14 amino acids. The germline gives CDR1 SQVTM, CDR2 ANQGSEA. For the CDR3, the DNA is TGCAGCGTTGGTGGCGGGGTTAGCACAGATACGCAGTATTTT. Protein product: CSVGGGVSTDTQYF.

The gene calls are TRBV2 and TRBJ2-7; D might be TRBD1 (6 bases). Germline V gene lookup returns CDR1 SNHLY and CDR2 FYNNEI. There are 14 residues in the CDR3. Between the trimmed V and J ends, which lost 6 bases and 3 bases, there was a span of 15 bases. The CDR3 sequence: CASRARDIFYEQYF. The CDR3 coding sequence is TGTGCCAGCAGAGCCCGGGACATTTTCTACGAGCAGTACTTC.

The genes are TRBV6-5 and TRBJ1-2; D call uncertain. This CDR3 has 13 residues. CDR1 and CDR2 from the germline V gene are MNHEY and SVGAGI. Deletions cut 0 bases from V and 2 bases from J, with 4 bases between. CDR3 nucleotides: TGTGCCAGCAGTTACTCAGGGAACTATGGCTACACCTTC. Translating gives CASSYSGNYGYTF.

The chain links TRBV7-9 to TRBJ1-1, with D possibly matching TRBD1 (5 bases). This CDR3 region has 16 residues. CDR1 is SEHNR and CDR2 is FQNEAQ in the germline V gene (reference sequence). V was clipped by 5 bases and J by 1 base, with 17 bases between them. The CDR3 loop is CASSKWGGDWNTEAFF. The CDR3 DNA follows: TGTGCCAGCAGCAAGTGGGGGGGGGATTGGAACACTGAAGCTTTCTTT.

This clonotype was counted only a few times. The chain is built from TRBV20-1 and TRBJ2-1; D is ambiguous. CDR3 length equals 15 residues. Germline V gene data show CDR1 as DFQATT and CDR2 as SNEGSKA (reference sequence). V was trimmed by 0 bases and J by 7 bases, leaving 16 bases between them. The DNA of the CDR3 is TGCAGTGCTAGAGACGCCAGGACCCCCTGGAATGAGCAGTTCTTC. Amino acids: CSARDARTPWNEQFF.

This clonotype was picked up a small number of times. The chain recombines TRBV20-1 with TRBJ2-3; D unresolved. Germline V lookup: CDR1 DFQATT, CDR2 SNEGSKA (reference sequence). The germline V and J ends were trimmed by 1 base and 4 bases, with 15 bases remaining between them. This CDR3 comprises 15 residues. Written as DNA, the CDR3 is TGCAGTGCTAGAGCTGAGACTTCTCGGGCAGATACGCAGTATTTT. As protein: CSARAETSRADTQYF.

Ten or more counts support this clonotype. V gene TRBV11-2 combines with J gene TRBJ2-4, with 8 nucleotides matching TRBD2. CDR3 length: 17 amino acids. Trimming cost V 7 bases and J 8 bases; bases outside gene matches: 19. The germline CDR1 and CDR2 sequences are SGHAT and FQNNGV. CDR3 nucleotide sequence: TGTGCCAGCACCCTAGGGAATACGGGACTAGGCAGTGACATTCAGTACTTC. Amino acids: CASTLGNTGLGSDIQYF.

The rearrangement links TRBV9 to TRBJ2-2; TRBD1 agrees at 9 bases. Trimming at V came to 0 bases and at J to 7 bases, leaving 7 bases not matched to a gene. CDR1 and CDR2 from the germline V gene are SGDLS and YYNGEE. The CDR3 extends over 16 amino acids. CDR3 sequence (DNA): TGTGCCAGCAGCGTAGCTCCGGGACAGGGAAACGGGGAGCTGTTTTTT. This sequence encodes CASSVAPGQGNGELFF.

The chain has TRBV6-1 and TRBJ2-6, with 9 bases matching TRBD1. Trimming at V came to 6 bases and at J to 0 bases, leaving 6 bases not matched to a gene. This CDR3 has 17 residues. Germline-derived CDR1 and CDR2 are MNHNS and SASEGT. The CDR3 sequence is CASSHRDRDSGANVLTF. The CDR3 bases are TGTGCCAGCAGCCACCGGGACAGGGACTCTGGGGCCAACGTCCTGACTTTC.

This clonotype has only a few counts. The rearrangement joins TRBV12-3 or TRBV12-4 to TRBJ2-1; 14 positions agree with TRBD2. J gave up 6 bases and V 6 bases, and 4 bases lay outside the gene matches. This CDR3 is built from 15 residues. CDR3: CASRKGLAGVNEQFF. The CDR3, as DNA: TGTGCCAGCAGAAAGGGACTAGCGGGAGTCAATGAGCAGTTCTTC.

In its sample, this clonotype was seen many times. The CDR3 DNA sequence: TGTGCCAGCAGTTTACCCGGGGTCGGGAACACTGAAGCTTTCTTT. Its protein is CASSLPGVGNTEAFF. The chain recombines TRBV28 with TRBJ1-1; D is unclear. V lost 2 bases and J 1 base, leaving 11 bases between the germline ends. The germline CDR1 and CDR2 sequences are MDHEN and SYDVKM. There are 15 residues in the CDR3.

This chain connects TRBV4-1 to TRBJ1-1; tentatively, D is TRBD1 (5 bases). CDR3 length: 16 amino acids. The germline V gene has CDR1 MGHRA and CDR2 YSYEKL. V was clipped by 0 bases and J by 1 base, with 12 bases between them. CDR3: CASSQDLGVQNTEAFF. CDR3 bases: TGCGCCAGCAGCCAAGATTTGGGGGTCCAGAACACTGAAGCTTTCTTT.

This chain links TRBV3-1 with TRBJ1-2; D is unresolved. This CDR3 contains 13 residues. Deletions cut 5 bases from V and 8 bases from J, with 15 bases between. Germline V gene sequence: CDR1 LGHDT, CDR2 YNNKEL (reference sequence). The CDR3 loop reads CASSVTGIWGYTF. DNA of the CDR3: TGTGCCAGCAGCGTGACGGGCATCTGGGGCTACACCTTC.

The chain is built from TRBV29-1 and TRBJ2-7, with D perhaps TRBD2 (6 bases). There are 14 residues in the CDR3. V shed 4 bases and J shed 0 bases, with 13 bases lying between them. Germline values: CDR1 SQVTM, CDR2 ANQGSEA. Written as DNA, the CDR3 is TGCAGCGTTGGGCCCGAGGGACTCTCCTACGAGCAGTACTTC. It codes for CSVGPEGLSYEQYF.

CDR3 residues: CASSYNRGSSYNSPLHF. The CDR3 DNA follows: TGTGCCAGCAGTTACAACAGGGGGAGCTCCTATAATTCACCCCTCCACTTT. The J gene is TRBJ1-6, the V gene TRBV6-2 or TRBV6-3; 8 nucleotides agree with TRBD1. The CDR3 extends over 17 amino acids. Germline V lookup: CDR1 MNHEY, CDR2 SVGEGT. V gave up 2 bases and J gave up 0 bases; unmatched junction bases: 3.

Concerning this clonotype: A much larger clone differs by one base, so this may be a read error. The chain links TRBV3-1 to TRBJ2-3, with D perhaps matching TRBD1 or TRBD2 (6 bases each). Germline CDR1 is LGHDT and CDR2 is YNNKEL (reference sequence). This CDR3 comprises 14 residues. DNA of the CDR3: TGTGCCGGCAGCCAAGCCTTAGGGGGGGATACGCAGTATTTT. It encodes CAGSQALGGDTQYF.

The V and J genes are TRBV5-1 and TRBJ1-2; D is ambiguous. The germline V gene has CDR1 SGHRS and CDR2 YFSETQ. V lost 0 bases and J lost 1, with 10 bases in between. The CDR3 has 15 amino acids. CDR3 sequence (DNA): TGCGCCAGCAGCTTGGGGCGGCACCTTAACTATGGCTACACCTTC. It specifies CASSLGRHLNYGYTF.

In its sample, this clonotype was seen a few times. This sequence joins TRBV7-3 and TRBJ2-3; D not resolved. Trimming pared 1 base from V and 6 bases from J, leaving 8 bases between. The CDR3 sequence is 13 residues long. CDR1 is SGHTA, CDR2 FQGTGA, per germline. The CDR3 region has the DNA TGTGCCAGCAGCTTAATCTCTTTGGATACGCAGTATTTT. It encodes CASSLISLDTQYF.

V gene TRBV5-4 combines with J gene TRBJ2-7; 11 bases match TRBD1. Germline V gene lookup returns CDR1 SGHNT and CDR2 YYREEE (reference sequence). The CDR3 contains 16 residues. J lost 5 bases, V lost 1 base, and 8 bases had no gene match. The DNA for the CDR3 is TGTGCCAGCAGCTTGCGGACAGGGGGCGCGAGGGACGAGCAGTACTTC. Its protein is CASSLRTGGARDEQYF.

This CDR3 is CASSQEGQGSYEQYF. For the CDR3, the DNA is TGCGCCAGCAGCCAAGAGGGCCAGGGCTCCTACGAGCAGTACTTC. The chain has TRBV4-1 and TRBJ2-7, with D perhaps TRBD1 (5 bases). Looked up from germline, CDR1 is MGHRA and CDR2 is YSYEKL. The CDR3 extends over 15 amino acids. V was cut by 0 bases and J by 0 bases, with 9 bases left in between.

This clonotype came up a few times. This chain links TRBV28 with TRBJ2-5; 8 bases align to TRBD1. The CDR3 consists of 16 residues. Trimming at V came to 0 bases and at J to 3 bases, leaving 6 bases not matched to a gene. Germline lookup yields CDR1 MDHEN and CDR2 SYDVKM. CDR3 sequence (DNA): TGTGCCAGCAGTTTATGGGTGGGACAGGTGGAAGAGACCCAGTACTTC. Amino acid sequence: CASSLWVGQVEETQYF.

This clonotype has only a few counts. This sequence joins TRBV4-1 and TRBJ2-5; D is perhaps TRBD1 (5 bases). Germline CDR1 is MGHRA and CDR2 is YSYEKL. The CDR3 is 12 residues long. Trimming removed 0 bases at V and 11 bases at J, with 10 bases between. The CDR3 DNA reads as TGCGCCAGCAGCCAAGAGAAGGGGAAACAGTACTTC. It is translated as CASSQEKGKQYF.